The sequence of this TCR beta chain was determined in a study of blood T cell repertoires in COVID-19 (dated by TCRdb to between 2020 and 2021). With respect to the entire study: Collaborator samples came from the United States, Italy and Spain and covered acute and convalescent phases of COVID-19. Subjects who had been exposed to COVID-19, were actively infected with it, or had recovered from it provided the deeply sampled blood TCRbeta repertoires that made up the dataset. The repertoires were made available in a free public database intended to serve as a resource for research on the immune response to SARS-CoV-2. The material from the prospective study consisted of cDNA or gDNA derived from T cells, B-cell-depleted T cells, or PBMCs. Samples came from the ongoing ImmuneRACE study (first 160 participants) plus 1,254 subjects from 6 global collaborators. Nearly every sample came with metadata listing a de-identified subject ID, COVID-19 status, age in years and sex. Where HLA class I and class II types were available, the types were taken from metadata supplied by the sample provider, not from assay-based typing.

This clone was counted only a few times. There is no known antigen for this receptor. Base qualities are missing; no much larger clone stands one base away. TCRbeta CDR3 regions were amplified from genomic DNA using the immunoSEQ Assay, a bias-controlled multiplex PCR. The original pipeline was this. The number of nucleated cells in each sample was estimated by amplification of reference gene primers within the assay. Sequence reads were collapsed and filtered to measure the absolute abundance of every unique TCRbeta CDR3 rearrangement. For each sample, productive Simpson clonality was calculated as the square root of Simpson's diversity index over productive rearrangements. TCRdb limited this immuneACCESS table to in-frame rearrangements with V and J called. A share of clones is missing; checked studies link under half to unresolved V genes, and the rest is unexplained. The V and J calls and clone size come from that table; D and trimming were worked out from the DNA. The sample table lists about 230,000 clones, 85% to 90% of them with a count of one. The ten largest clones capture approximately 10% of the sample.

The germline V gene yields SGHAT for CDR1 and FQNNGV for CDR2. From cysteine to phenylalanine, the CDR3 is 16 amino acids long. Left in the record is the CDR3 DNA by itself, 48 bases read in frame from the first base. From V the trimming removes 0 bases and from J it removes 2 bases, while the gene matches leave 4 bases of the junction unaccounted for. Results and caveats for the whole study, not just this receptor: The quantity of clinical and demographic metadata differed by source and by participant and was supplied without curation.

One collaborating source in Seattle enrolled patients during active infection and followed them longitudinally through the course of disease. Whole blood was collected in K2EDTA tubes by collaborating institutions according to the institutions' own protocols. For TCRbeta analysis, collaborator samples were shipped as frozen whole blood, as isolated PBMCs, or as DNA extracted from either sample type. This TCR came from a man aged 45-65 years with COVID-19, enrolled during active disease. The sequence joins TRBV11-2 to TRBJ1-3, with 7 junctional bases fitting TRBD1. Input material: peripheral blood. The CDR3 reads CASSLEVTGTGNTIYF. Here is the DNA: TGTGCCAGCAGCTTAGAGGTGACAGGGACTGGAAACACCATATATTTT.